The 6 T cell receptor beta chains given below trace back to one sample, sequenced in a study (dated by TCRdb to 2014 to 2015). Receptor libraries were prepared by 5' RACE. TCRdb shows the sequencer as Illumina MiSeq. TCRdb trimmed the raw reads at Q25, called clones with MiXCR and kept productive beta chains. CDR3 protein sequences are deduplicated, and each keeps its most common genes and DNA. A total of 35,000 to 50,000 distinct CDR3 sequences appear in this sample, approximately 28% of them only once. The top ten clonotypes cover approximately 4.1% of the sample. Material: tumor-infiltrating memory CD4+ T cells sorted from the breast tumor. This specimen's cell subset or site label, per the study, means: memory CD4+ T cells, CD4+CD45RO+CD25-. These receptors were taken from a female donor with breast cancer.

The rearrangement links TRBV5-1 to TRBJ2-5; D gene unclear. The V end lost 1 base, the J end lost 7 bases, and 5 bases lay between the germline ends. In germline, CDR1 is SGHRS, CDR2 YFSETQ. CDR3 size: 11 residues. The chain's CDR3 is CASSLKGTQYF. As DNA, the CDR3 is TGCGCCAGCAGCTTGAAGGGGACCCAGTACTTC. The complete variable domain, with remaining parts taken from reference TRBV5-1 and TRBJ2-5, reads KAGVTQTPRYLIKTRGQQVTLSCSPISGHRSVSWYQQTPGQGLQFLFEYFSETQRNKGNFPGRFSGRQFSNSRSEMNVSTLELGDSALYLCASSLKGTQYFGPGTRLLVL.

The rearrangement uses TRBV15 and TRBJ1-6, with a possible D match to TRBD1 (6 bases). The V gene lost 0 bases and the J gene lost 8 bases, with 17 bases spanning the gap. The CDR3 consists of 17 residues. Germline CDR1 reads LNHNV; CDR2 reads YYDKDF (reference sequence). The CDR3 is CATSREDRKVGDSPLHF. The CDR3 DNA sequence: TGTGCCACCAGCAGAGAAGACAGGAAAGTAGGGGATTCACCCCTCCACTTT. The full variable domain, with the rest looked up from reference TRBV15 and TRBJ1-6, is DAMVIQNPRYQVTQFGKPVTLSCSQTLNHNVMYWYQQKSSQAPKLLFHYYDKDFNNEADTPDNFQSRRPNTSFCFLDIRSPGLGDTAMYLCATSREDRKVGDSPLHFGNGTRLTVT.

This chain links TRBV5-6 with TRBJ1-1; D not resolved. The CDR3 loop spans 13 amino acids. The germline V and J ends were trimmed by 0 bases and 5 bases, with 8 bases remaining between them. Looked up from germline, CDR1 is SGHDT and CDR2 is YYEEEE. The CDR3 region has the DNA TGTGCCAGCAGCTTGGTTTGGGAAACTGAAGCTTTCTTT. Its translation: CASSLVWETEAFF. The complete variable domain, with remaining parts taken from reference TRBV5-6 and TRBJ1-1, reads DAGVTQSPTHLIKTRGQQVTLRCSPKSGHDTVSWYQQALGQGPQFIFQYYEEEERQRGNFPDRFSGHQFPNYSSELNVNALLLGDSALYLCASSLVWETEAFFGQGTRLTVV.

V is TRBV7-7 and J is TRBJ1-5; D call uncertain. CDR1 and CDR2 (germline): SSHAT, FNYEAQ (reference sequence). The CDR3 has 13 amino acids. V shed 4 bases and J shed 11 bases, with 15 bases lying between them. The CDR3 sequence is CASSYSREWTQHF. The DNA of the CDR3 is TGTGCCAGCAGCTATAGCCGAGAGTGGACCCAGCATTTT.

The J gene is TRBJ2-3, the V gene TRBV3-1; D might be TRBD1 or TRBD2, each matching 5 bases. The length of the CDR3 is 15 residues. Trimming took 3 bases from V and 3 from J, leaving 13 bases between them. Germline values: CDR1 LGHDT, CDR2 YNNKEL (reference sequence). The CDR3 reads CASSQAPGATDTQYF. CDR3 DNA sequence: TGTGCCAGCAGCCAGGCCCCCGGGGCGACAGATACGCAGTATTTT.

This chain links TRBV7-3 with TRBJ2-5; 9 bases align to TRBD2. Germline lookup yields CDR1 SGHTA and CDR2 FQGTGA. The J segment lost 0 bases and the V segment lost 1 base, leaving 6 bases of the junction unmatched. This CDR3 contains 17 residues. The CDR3 nucleotides are TGTGCCAGCAGCTTAAAGGTGACTAGCGGTTACCAAGAGACCCAGTACTTC. It translates to CASSLKVTSGYQETQYF. Based on the CDR3 plus reference TRBV7-3 and TRBJ2-5, the full variable domain is GAGVSQTPSNKVTEKGKYVELRCDPISGHTALYWYRQSLGQGPEFLIYFQGTGAADDSGLPNDRFFAVRPEGSVSTLKIQRTERGDSAVYLCASSLKVTSGYQETQYFGPGTRLLVL.